This entry lists 32 T cell receptor beta chains sequenced from one sample in a study of CD8+CD57+ T cells in acquired aplastic anemia. TCR beta VDJ combinations and CDR3 sequences were profiled from genomic DNA. TCRdb recomputed calls from the reads with MiXCR, one row per CDR3 protein. The sample shows approximately 220,000 distinct CDR3 sequences, about half of them seen only once. CD8+CD57+ cell expansion, shown by flow cytometry, had occurred in the patients selected for sequencing. Material: sorted CD4+, CD8+, or CD8+CD57+ T cells (not recorded which) from PBMCs. The receptors derive from a human donor with aplastic anemia.

This clonotype was seen at least ten times. The rearrangement uses TRBV3-1 and TRBJ1-2; possibly TRBD1 for D (6 bases). The CDR3 contains 15 residues. CDR1 is LGHDT and CDR2 is YNNKEL in the germline V gene (reference sequence). Trimming took 1 base from V and 4 from J, leaving 13 bases between them. The CDR3 DNA sequence: TGTGCCAGCAGCCAAGTGAGTGGGGGCGGCTATGGCTACACCTTC. It yields the protein CASSQVSGGGYGYTF.

The genes are TRBV2 and TRBJ1-4; 7 bases agree with TRBD1. Germline CDR1 SNHLY, CDR2 FYNNEI. Unmatched junction bases numbered 6, after V lost 7 bases and J lost 7 bases. The CDR3 sequence is 13 residues long. CDR3 residues: CASKPGQIEKLFF. CDR3 in DNA: TGTGCCAGCAAGCCGGGACAGATTGAAAAACTGTTTTTT.

This clonotype was counted once. One end of the junction fails to match germline, which may point to a read error. The J gene is TRBJ1-1, the V gene TRBV20-1; 11 positions match TRBD1. Germline V gives CDR1 DFQATT, CDR2 SNEGSKA (reference sequence). The CDR3 is 12 amino acids. Here the CDR3 reads CSARVGDRGAFF. Here the CDR3 DNA reads TGCAGTGCCAGAGTGGGGGACAGGGGGGCTTTCTTT.

This clonotype was counted at least ten times. J is TRBJ1-6 and V is TRBV9; D is unclear. Germline CDR1 is SGDLS and CDR2 is YYNGEE. The CDR3 runs 14 residues. Trimming stripped 2 bases from V and 8 bases from J, with 11 bases between. CDR3 amino acids: CASSVGIADSPLHF. DNA for the CDR3: TGTGCCAGCAGCGTGGGGATTGCGGATTCACCCCTCCACTTT.

Concerning this clonotype: It may be a read error: a sequence one base away is much more abundant. The chain combines TRBV5-6 with TRBJ1-2; tentatively, D is TRBD1 (5 bases). Germline CDR1 is SGHDT and CDR2 is YYEEEE. The V end lost 3 bases, the J end lost 8 bases, and 11 bases lay between the germline ends. The CDR3 has 12 residues. CDR3 sequence: CASSSQGGGYTF. For the CDR3, the DNA is TGTGCCAGCAGCTCCCAGGGAGGAGGCTACACCTTC.

The chain is built from TRBV19 and TRBJ1-5; perhaps TRBD1 as D (6 bases). CDR1 LNHDA and CDR2 SQIVND come from the germline V gene (reference sequence). The CDR3 covers 14 residues. V gave up 5 bases and J gave up 2 bases, with 10 bases separating them. CDR3 sequence: CASSDRKGNQPQHF. The CDR3 DNA reads as TGTGCCAGTAGTGACAGGAAGGGCAATCAGCCCCAGCATTTT.

The V call is TRBV25-1, the J call TRBJ2-1; 12 bases are a match to TRBD2. The CDR3 loop spans 13 amino acids. The V gene end was trimmed by 6 bases and the J gene end by 7 bases; junction bases not matched to a gene: 1. Germline V CDR1 and CDR2: MGHDK, SYGVNS. The CDR3 spells CASRTSGGNEQFF. CDR3 nucleotide sequence: TGTGCCAGCAGAACTAGCGGGGGGAATGAGCAGTTCTTC.

This rearrangement joins TRBV5-1 to TRBJ2-7; D remains ambiguous. V lost 2 bases to trimming and J lost 2 bases, with 11 bases between them. The CDR3 totals 14 residues. CDR1 is SGHRS, CDR2 YFSETQ, per germline. CDR3 sequence (DNA): TGCGCCAGCAGCTTTCAGGAATTCCCCTACGAGCAGTACTTC. Translation gives CASSFQEFPYEQYF.

With respect to this clonotype: This may be a read error: a much more frequent sequence differs by one nucleotide. The V call is TRBV6-1, the J call TRBJ2-7; D remains ambiguous. The ends were cut back, 8 bases at V and 1 base at J, with 12 bases in the middle. The CDR3 runs 13 residues. CDR1 is MNHNS, CDR2 SASEGT, per germline. CDR3 protein: CASAWEGSYEQYF. DNA for the CDR3: TGTGCCAGCGCTTGGGAAGGATCCTACGAGCAGTACTTC.

The V and J genes are TRBV6-6 and TRBJ2-5; 13 positions agree with TRBD2. The CDR3 has 15 amino acids. V shed 5 bases, J shed 10 bases, and the junction held 10 bases outside the gene matches. Germline CDR1 is MNHNY and CDR2 is SVGAGI (reference sequence). The CDR3 DNA is TGTGCCAGCAGTCGACTAGCGGGGGGTTTTGGTGTCCAGTACTTC. Residues: CASSRLAGGFGVQYF.

This clonotype was seen many times. This chain links TRBV12-5 with TRBJ1-6, with 7 positions matching TRBD1. V trimming: 7 bases; J trimming: 5 bases; junction bases outside the gene matches: 5. The germline V gene encodes CDR1 LGHNT and CDR2 FRNRAP. The CDR3 consists of 14 residues. The CDR3 DNA sequence: TGTGCTAGTGCCCCGACAGGGCATAATTCACCCCTCCACTTT. Its translation is CASAPTGHNSPLHF.

The genes are TRBV5-6 and TRBJ2-6; possibly TRBD2 for D (5 bases). Per the germline V gene, CDR1 is SGHDT and CDR2 is YYEEEE. The V gene lost 6 bases and the J gene lost 4 bases, with 8 bases spanning the gap. The CDR3 totals 13 residues. The CDR3: CASTLAGANVLTF. The CDR3 nucleotides are TGTGCCAGCACCTTAGCGGGGGCCAACGTCCTGACTTTC.

This clonotype was detected many times. The chain is built from TRBV11-2 and TRBJ1-2, with D hard to call. Trimming removed 5 bases from V and 0 bases from J, with 13 bases in between. CDR3 length equals 15 residues. Germline V lookup: CDR1 SGHAT, CDR2 FQNNGV. The CDR3 loop reads CASSPDRLANYGYTF. The CDR3 DNA reads as TGTGCCAGCAGCCCCGACCGACTAGCTAACTATGGCTACACCTTC.

This clonotype was seen ten or more times. The chain combines TRBV7-9 with TRBJ1-6; 8 bases agree with TRBD1. The CDR3 sequence is 16 residues long. The germline gives CDR1 SEHNR, CDR2 FQNEAQ (reference sequence). J lost 7 bases, V lost 5 bases, and 10 bases had no gene match. The CDR3 nucleotides are TGTGCCAGCAGCCCCCTCAAGACAGGGGAAAATTCACCCCTCCACTTT. Residues: CASSPLKTGENSPLHF.

The chain employs TRBV5-1 and TRBJ2-7, with a tentative D call TRBD1 (6 bases). The germline CDR1 and CDR2 sequences are SGHRS and YFSETQ. V lost 4 bases and J lost 4, with 18 bases in between. The CDR3 extends over 15 amino acids. The CDR3 here is CASSQAQGLGYEQYF. CDR3 nucleotide sequence: TGCGCCAGCAGCCAAGCTCAGGGGCTAGGGTACGAGCAGTACTTC.

As regards this clonotype: This could be a read error, since a much larger clone is one nucleotide away. CDR3 sequence (DNA): TGTGCCAGCAGTTCCCTACGGGATGGACAGGGGGCACGGCACGAGCAGTACTTC. This gives the protein CASSSLRDGQGARHEQYF. The V and J genes are TRBV12-5 and TRBJ2-7; 11 positions agree with TRBD1. Germline V lookup: CDR1 LGHNT, CDR2 FRNRAP. CDR3 length: 18 amino acids.

This clonotype was seen a single time. A much larger clone differs by one base, so this may be a read error. The chain has TRBV12-3 or TRBV12-4 and TRBJ1-4; D uncertain. The CDR3 extends over 14 amino acids. The CDR3 protein is CASSFLATNERLFF. The CDR3 region has the DNA TGTGCCAGCAGTTTTTTAGCAACTAATGAAAGACTGTTTTTT.

This clonotype was recorded at least ten times. This rearrangement joins TRBV9 to TRBJ2-2; 12 bases agree with TRBD2. Germline values: CDR1 SGDLS, CDR2 YYNGEE. This CDR3 comprises 20 residues. Unmatched junction bases numbered 9, after V lost 0 bases and J lost 0 bases. In nucleotides, the CDR3 is TGTGCCAGCAGCGTAGCTACTAAACTAGCGGGGGGTACGAACACCGGGGAGCTGTTTTTT. Protein sequence: CASSVATKLAGGTNTGELFF.

The J gene is TRBJ2-1, the V gene TRBV2, with a possible D match to TRBD1 (5 bases). V gave up 3 bases and J gave up 1 base, with 10 bases separating them. The CDR3 has 15 residues. Germline CDR1 reads SNHLY; CDR2 reads FYNNEI. The CDR3 protein is CASSETAGSYNEQFF. The CDR3 nucleotides read TGTGCCAGCAGTGAGACGGCAGGGTCCTACAATGAGCAGTTCTTC.

This clonotype was counted many times. V gene TRBV4-2 combines with J gene TRBJ1-2; D possibly corresponds to TRBD1 (6 bases). V gave up 1 base and J gave up 5 bases, with 11 bases separating them. CDR1 LGHNA and CDR2 YNFKEQ come from the germline V gene. CDR3 size: 14 residues. CDR3 residues: CASSQVTGSYGYTF. CDR3 nucleotides: TGTGCCAGCAGCCAAGTCACAGGGAGTTATGGCTACACCTTC.

The chain couples TRBV6-5 to TRBJ1-6; no clear D. Germline lookup yields CDR1 MNHEY and CDR2 SVGAGI. The V end was cut by 5 bases, the J end by 7 bases, with 9 bases between. This CDR3 comprises 13 residues. The chain's CDR3 is CASSKTRNSPLHF. The CDR3, as DNA: TGTGCCAGCAGTAAGACGCGGAATTCACCCCTCCACTTT.

The rearrangement joins TRBV9 to TRBJ2-3; D is possibly TRBD1 (5 bases). The V gene's germline CDR1 is SGDLS and CDR2 YYNGEE. The V end was cut by 2 bases, the J end by 0 bases, with 7 bases between. The CDR3 loop spans 14 amino acids. The DNA for the CDR3 is TGTGCCAGCAGCGTCCAGGGAAGCACAGATACGCAGTATTTT. This codes for CASSVQGSTDTQYF. Looking up the rest from reference TRBV9 and TRBJ2-3 gives the full variable domain: DSGVTQTPKHLITATGQRVTLRCSPRSGDLSVYWYQQSLDQGLQFLIQYYNGEERAKGNILERFSAQQFPDLHSELNLSSLELGDSALYFCASSVQGSTDTQYFGPGTRLTVL.

The chain carries TRBV7-8 and TRBJ1-5; tentatively, D is TRBD1 (6 bases). Trimming took 6 bases from V and 5 from J, leaving 11 bases between them. This CDR3 region has 13 residues. Germline V gives CDR1 SGHVS, CDR2 FQNEAQ. The CDR3 protein is CASRTGGDQPQHF. The CDR3 DNA reads as TGTGCCAGCAGGACAGGCGGGGATCAGCCCCAGCATTTT. The full variable domain, its missing parts supplied by reference TRBV7-8 and TRBJ1-5, is GAGVSQSPRYKVAKRGQDVALRCDPISGHVSLFWYQQALGQGPEFLTYFQNEAQLDKSGLPSDRFFAERPEGSVSTLKIQRTQQEDSAVYLCASRTGGDQPQHFGDGTRLSIL.

This chain uses TRBV19 with TRBJ1-2; 8 bases agree with TRBD1. CDR3 length: 15 residues. V trimming: 5 bases; J trimming: 3 bases; junction bases outside the gene matches: 8. Germline V lookup: CDR1 LNHDA, CDR2 SQIVND (reference sequence). The CDR3 spells CASSQQGGEDYGYTF. CDR3 DNA: TGTGCCAGTAGTCAACAGGGGGGGGAAGACTATGGCTACACCTTC. The full variable domain, its missing parts supplied by reference TRBV19 and TRBJ1-2, is DGGITQSPKYLFRKEGQNVTLSCEQNLNHDAMYWYRQDPGQGLRLIYYSQIVNDFQKGDIAEGYSVSREKKESFPLTVTSAQKNPTAFYLCASSQQGGEDYGYTFGSGTRLTVV.

This clonotype turned up a few times. This chain uses TRBV28 with TRBJ1-2; D remains unclear. This CDR3 is 13 amino acids long. From germline, CDR1 is MDHEN and CDR2 SYDVKM. V lost 4 bases and J lost 5, with 11 bases in between. The CDR3 spells CASSYPEQYGYTF. The CDR3 DNA follows: TGTGCCAGCAGTTACCCCGAACAGTATGGCTACACCTTC.

About this clonotype itself: Mismatch with germline at one junction end may stem from a read error. The CDR3 region has the DNA TGTGCCAGCAGCCCGAGGGGGGCAGATGGCTGCACCTTC. Protein sequence: CASSPRGADGCTF. This chain joins TRBV7-2 and TRBJ1-2, with TRBD1 as a possible D gene (6 bases). The CDR3 length is 13 residues. CDR1 is SGHTA and CDR2 is FQGNSA in the germline V gene.

This clonotype was detected ten times or more. The chain employs TRBV15 and TRBJ2-1; D not resolved. CDR3 size: 14 residues. Between the trimmed V and J ends, which lost 0 bases and 5 bases, there was a span of 8 bases. Germline V CDR1 and CDR2: LNHNV, YYDKDF (reference sequence). The CDR3 nucleotides read TGTGCCACCAGCAGAGATAGAATAAACAATGAGCAGTTCTTC. This translates into CATSRDRINNEQFF.

This clonotype was counted at least ten times. The V gene is TRBV6-5, the J gene TRBJ2-7; 10 bases map to TRBD1. CDR3 size: 13 residues. Germline lookup yields CDR1 MNHEY and CDR2 SVGAGI. V lost 6 bases to trimming and J lost 3 bases; unmatched junction nucleotides: 2. The CDR3 region is CASRGTGDYEQYF. For the CDR3, the DNA is TGTGCCAGCAGGGGGACAGGGGACTACGAGCAGTACTTC.

The genes are TRBV5-4 and TRBJ1-5, with TRBD1 as a possible D gene (5 bases). This CDR3 contains 14 residues. Per germline, CDR1 SGHNT and CDR2 YYREEE (reference sequence). The germline V and J ends were trimmed by 2 bases and 11 bases, with 17 bases remaining between them. CDR3 sequence reads: CASSLAVQGETQHF. In DNA, the CDR3 is TGTGCCAGCAGCTTAGCGGTTCAGGGCGAGACCCAGCATTTT.

With respect to this clonotype: The junction and the germline gene differ at one end; a read error may be behind it. CDR3 nucleotides: TGCGCCAGCAGGGAGGGTTCGGACACCGGGGAGCTGTTTTTT. Protein product: CASREGSDTGELFF. This rearrangement joins TRBV5-5 to TRBJ2-2; 7 bases line up with TRBD2. The germline V gene has CDR1 SGHKS and CDR2 YYEKEE (reference sequence). The CDR3 sequence is 14 residues long.

This clonotype was detected ten times or more. J is TRBJ1-2 and V is TRBV19; D perhaps matches TRBD1 (5 bases). The CDR3 is 14 residues long. V shed 7 bases and J shed 5 bases, with 17 bases lying between them. Germline CDR1 reads LNHDA; CDR2 reads SQIVND (reference sequence). The CDR3 spells CASMAQGAGYGYTF. DNA for the CDR3: TGTGCCAGTATGGCGCAGGGAGCTGGGTATGGCTACACCTTC.

The CDR3 loop is CASATEAYTEAFF. CDR3 sequence (DNA): TGCGCCAGCGCGACAGAAGCCTACACTGAAGCTTTCTTT. The chain employs TRBV5-1 and TRBJ1-1; tentatively, D is TRBD1 (5 bases). Trimming removed 7 bases from V and 3 bases from J, with 13 bases in between. The CDR3 has 13 amino acids. Germline-derived CDR1 and CDR2 are SGHRS and YFSETQ.